The 10 T cell receptor beta chains below were found in one sample sequenced in a study of shared clonotypes between healthy human individuals. Using immunoSEQ multiplex PCR, the repertoire was profiled, and TCRdb retains in-frame clones only, with some absent. The data contain over 750,000 clones, 96% of them singletons. Terminally differentiated effector memory CD45RA+ cells were excluded by CCR7 positive selection of CD45RO-negative cells. Sequencing was done on a sample of naive CD8+ T cells sorted from blood. These receptors were collected from a young man in good health.

This clone has a single count. The chain joins TRBV5-1 to TRBJ2-3; D unclear. The CDR3 covers 15 residues. Germline V gene lookup returns CDR1 SGHRS and CDR2 YFSETQ. With 0 bases removed from V and 3 bases from J, the gap between germline ends came to 11 bases. This CDR3 is CASSLEDPRTDTQYF. The CDR3 DNA follows: TGCGCCAGCAGCTTGGAGGACCCCCGGACAGATACGCAGTATTTT.

This clone occurred once. V and J are TRBV4-3 and TRBJ2-1; 9 bases fit TRBD1. The CDR3 consists of 17 residues. Germline CDR1 and CDR2: LGHNA and YSLEER. J was trimmed by 6 bases and V by 0 bases; bases with no gene match: 9. CDR3 sequence: CASSQDWGGQGFNEQFF. CDR3 nucleotides: TGCGCCAGCAGCCAAGATTGGGGGGGACAGGGCTTCAATGAGCAGTTCTTC.

This clone has just one count. The V and J genes are TRBV18 and TRBJ1-1; D not certain. The CDR3 runs to 16 residues. Looked up from germline, CDR1 is KGHSH and CDR2 is LQKENI. V lost 0 bases to trimming and J lost 0 bases, with 11 bases between them. The CDR3 region is CASSPPRVGMNTEAFF. The CDR3 coding sequence is TGTGCCAGCTCACCACCTCGCGTGGGCATGAACACTGAAGCTTTCTTT.

Concerning this clone itself: The same CDR3 can be traced to other DNA sequences in this sample. V and J are TRBV7-9 and TRBJ2-7; D remains ambiguous. Trimming pared 3 bases from V and 1 base from J, leaving 1 base between. CDR1 and CDR2 from the germline V gene are SEHNR and FQNEAQ (reference sequence). There are 11 residues in the CDR3. The CDR3 DNA reads TGTGCCAGCAGCTTTTCCTACGAGCAGTACTTC. Translating gives CASSFSYEQYF.

The chain uses TRBV11-2 and TRBJ2-5; D remains unclear. The CDR3 is made up of 13 amino acids. Germline V gene sequence: CDR1 SGHAT, CDR2 FQNNGV. V lost 0 bases to trimming and J lost 5 bases, with 7 bases between them. The CDR3, as DNA: TGTGCCAGCAGCTTAGAGTGGACGGAGACCCAGTACTTC. It codes for CASSLEWTETQYF.

The rearrangement joins TRBV6-6 to TRBJ2-7; D is perhaps TRBD2 (7 bases). Per the germline V gene, CDR1 is MNHNY and CDR2 is SVGAGI (reference sequence). Deletions cut 11 bases from V and 2 bases from J, with 16 bases between. The CDR3 has 13 amino acids. For the CDR3, the DNA is TGTGCCCACAGAGGGGGGGCAGCCTACGAGCAGTACTTC. Protein: CAHRGGAAYEQYF.

This clone was counted a single time. The chain employs TRBV30 and TRBJ2-7, with 9 bases that match TRBD1. The germline V gene encodes CDR1 GTSNPN and CDR2 SVGIG (reference sequence). This CDR3 spans 13 amino acids. J gave up 3 bases and V 5 bases, and 5 bases lay outside the gene matches. As DNA, the CDR3 is TGTGCCTGGGCTCCGGGACAGGGCTACGAGCAGTACTTC. Encoded protein: CAWAPGQGYEQYF. The full variable domain, with the rest looked up from reference TRBV30 and TRBJ2-7, is SQTIHQWPATLVQPVGSPLSLECTVEGTSNPNLYWYRQAAGRGLQLLFYSVGIGQISSEVPQNLSASRPQDRQFILSSKKLLLSDSGFYLCAWAPGQGYEQYFGPGTRLTVT.

This rearrangement joins TRBV9 to TRBJ2-4; 8 bases are a match to TRBD2. V lost 4 bases to trimming and J lost 3 bases; unmatched junction nucleotides: 6. Per germline, CDR1 SGDLS and CDR2 YYNGEE. The CDR3 is 15 amino acids. The CDR3 DNA sequence: TGTGCCAGCAGCATGGGAAGCGGGAGCAAAAACATTCAGTACTTC. Its translation is CASSMGSGSKNIQYF. Supplemented by reference TRBV9 and TRBJ2-4, the full variable domain reads DSGVTQTPKHLITATGQRVTLRCSPRSGDLSVYWYQQSLDQGLQFLIQYYNGEERAKGNILERFSAQQFPDLHSELNLSSLELGDSALYFCASSMGSGSKNIQYFGAGTRLSVL.

The chain is built from TRBV7-9 and TRBJ2-7; the D is unclear. With 5 bases removed from V and 1 base from J, the gap between germline ends came to 9 bases. Germline V gene lookup returns CDR1 SEHNR and CDR2 FQNEAQ (reference sequence). The CDR3 totals 13 residues. The CDR3 loop reads CASSTRNSYEQYF. The CDR3 coding sequence is TGTGCCAGCAGCACCCGGAATTCCTACGAGCAGTACTTC.

On this clone: This specimen includes other DNA sequences encoding the same CDR3. The chain carries TRBV7-9 and TRBJ2-7; 7 nucleotides match TRBD1. Germline assignment: CDR1 SEHNR and CDR2 FQNEAQ (reference sequence). The V gene end was trimmed by 3 bases and the J gene end by 3 bases; junction bases not matched to a gene: 2. This CDR3 is built from 13 residues. CDR3 sequence: CASSFGQDYEQYF. In DNA, the CDR3 is TGTGCCAGCAGCTTCGGACAGGACTACGAGCAGTACTTC.